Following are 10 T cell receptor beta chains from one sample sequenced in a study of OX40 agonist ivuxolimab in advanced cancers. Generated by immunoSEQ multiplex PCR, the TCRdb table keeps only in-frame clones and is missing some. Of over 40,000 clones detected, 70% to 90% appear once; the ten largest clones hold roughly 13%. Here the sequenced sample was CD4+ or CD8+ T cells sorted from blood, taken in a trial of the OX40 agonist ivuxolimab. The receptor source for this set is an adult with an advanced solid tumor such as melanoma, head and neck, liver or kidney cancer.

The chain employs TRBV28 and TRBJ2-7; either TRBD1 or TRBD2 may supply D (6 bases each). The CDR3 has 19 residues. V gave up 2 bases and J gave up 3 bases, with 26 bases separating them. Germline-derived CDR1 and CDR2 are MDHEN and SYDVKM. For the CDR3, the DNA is TGTGCCAGCAGTTTAAGGGTATATCGTCCGGGGGCCGTTATCTACGAGCAGTACTTC. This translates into CASSLRVYRPGAVIYEQYF.

The CDR3 DNA is TGCAGCGTCCGTACAGGGGGCAATCAGCCCCAGCATTTT. Encoded protein: CSVRTGGNQPQHF. The rearrangement uses TRBV29-1 and TRBJ1-5; TRBD1 matches at 7 bases. The CDR3 runs 13 residues. Trimming took 6 bases from V and 2 from J; bases not matched to a gene: 4. Germline V gene lookup returns CDR1 SQVTM and CDR2 ANQGSEA.

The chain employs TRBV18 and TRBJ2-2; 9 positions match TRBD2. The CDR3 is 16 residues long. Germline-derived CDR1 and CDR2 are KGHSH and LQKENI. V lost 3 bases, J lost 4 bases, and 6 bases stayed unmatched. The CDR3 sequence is CASSPGTSLSTGELFF. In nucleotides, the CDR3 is TGTGCCAGCTCACCCGGGACTAGCCTAAGCACCGGGGAGCTGTTTTTT. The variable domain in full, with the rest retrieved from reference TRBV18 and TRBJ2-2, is NAGVMQNPRHLVRRRGQEARLRCSPMKGHSHVYWYRQLPEEGLKFMVYLQKENIIDESGMPKERFSAEFPKEGPSILRIQQVVRGDSAAYFCASSPGTSLSTGELFFGEGSRLTVL.

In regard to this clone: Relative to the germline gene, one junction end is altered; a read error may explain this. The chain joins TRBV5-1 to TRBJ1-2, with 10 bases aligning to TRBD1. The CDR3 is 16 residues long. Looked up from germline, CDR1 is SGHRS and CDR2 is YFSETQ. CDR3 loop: CASSLVGTGEYYGYTF. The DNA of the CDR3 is TGCGCCAGCAGCTTGGTAGGGACAGGGGAGTACTACGGCTACACCTTC.

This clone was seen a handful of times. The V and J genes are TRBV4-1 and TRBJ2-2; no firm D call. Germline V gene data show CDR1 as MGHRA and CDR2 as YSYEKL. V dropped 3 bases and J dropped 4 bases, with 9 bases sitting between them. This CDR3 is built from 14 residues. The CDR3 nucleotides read TGCGCCAGCAGCCAGGATGACCTCACCGGGGAGCTGTTTTTT. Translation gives CASSQDDLTGELFF.

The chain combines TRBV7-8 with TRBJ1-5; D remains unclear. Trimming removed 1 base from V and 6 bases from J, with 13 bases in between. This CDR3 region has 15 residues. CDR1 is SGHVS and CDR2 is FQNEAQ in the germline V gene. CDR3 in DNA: TGTGCCAGCAGCTTAGGCACCGGACCAGGTCAGCCCCAGCATTTT. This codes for CASSLGTGPGQPQHF.

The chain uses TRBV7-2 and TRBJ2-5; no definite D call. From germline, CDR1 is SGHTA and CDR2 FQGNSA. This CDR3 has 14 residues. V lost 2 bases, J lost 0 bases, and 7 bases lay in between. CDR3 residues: CASSLMRYQETQYF. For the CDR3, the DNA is TGTGCCAGCAGCTTAATGAGGTACCAAGAGACCCAGTACTTC.

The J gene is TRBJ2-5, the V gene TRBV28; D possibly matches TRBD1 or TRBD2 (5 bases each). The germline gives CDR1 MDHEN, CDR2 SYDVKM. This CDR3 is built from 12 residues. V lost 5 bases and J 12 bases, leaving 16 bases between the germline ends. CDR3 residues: CASSRLGTGKYF. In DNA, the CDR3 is TGTGCCAGCAGTAGGCTGGGGACGGGCAAGTACTTC.

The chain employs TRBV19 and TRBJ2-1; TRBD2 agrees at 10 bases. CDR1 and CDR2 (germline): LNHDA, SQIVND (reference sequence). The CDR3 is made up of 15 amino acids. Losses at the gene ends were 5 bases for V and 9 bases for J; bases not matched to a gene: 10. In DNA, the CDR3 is TGTGCCAGTAGTCTACCCTCTAGCGGGAGTATTGAGCAGTTCTTC. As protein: CASSLPSSGSIEQFF.

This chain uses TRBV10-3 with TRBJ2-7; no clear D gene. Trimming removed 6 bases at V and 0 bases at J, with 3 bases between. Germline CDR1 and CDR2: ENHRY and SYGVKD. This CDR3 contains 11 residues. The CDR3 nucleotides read TGTGCCATCAGAGGCTCCTACGAGCAGTACTTC. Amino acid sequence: CAIRGSYEQYF.